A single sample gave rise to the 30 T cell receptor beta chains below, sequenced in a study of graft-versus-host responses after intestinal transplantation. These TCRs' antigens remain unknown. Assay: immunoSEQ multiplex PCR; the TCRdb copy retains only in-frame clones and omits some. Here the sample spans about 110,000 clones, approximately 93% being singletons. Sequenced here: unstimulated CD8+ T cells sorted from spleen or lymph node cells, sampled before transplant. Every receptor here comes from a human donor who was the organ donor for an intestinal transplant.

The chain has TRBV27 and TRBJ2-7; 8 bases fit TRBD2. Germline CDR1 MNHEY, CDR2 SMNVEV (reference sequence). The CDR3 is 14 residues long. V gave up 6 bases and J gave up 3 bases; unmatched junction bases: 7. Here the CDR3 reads CASRPGTSFYEQYF. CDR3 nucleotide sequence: TGTGCCAGCAGACCCGGGACTAGTTTCTACGAGCAGTACTTC.

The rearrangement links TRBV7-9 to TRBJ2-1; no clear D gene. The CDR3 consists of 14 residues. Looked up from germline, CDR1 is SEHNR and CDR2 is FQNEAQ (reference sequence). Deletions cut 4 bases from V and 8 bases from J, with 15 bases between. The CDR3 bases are TGTGCCAGCAGCTATAAATCAAAGGTGGATGAGCAGTTCTTC. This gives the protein CASSYKSKVDEQFF.

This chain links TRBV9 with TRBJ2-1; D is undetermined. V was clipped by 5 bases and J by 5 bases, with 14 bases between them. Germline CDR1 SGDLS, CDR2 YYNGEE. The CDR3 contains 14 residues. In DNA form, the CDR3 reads TGTGCCAGCAGGGGCGGCCACACTGACAATGAGCAGTTCTTC. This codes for CASRGGHTDNEQFF.

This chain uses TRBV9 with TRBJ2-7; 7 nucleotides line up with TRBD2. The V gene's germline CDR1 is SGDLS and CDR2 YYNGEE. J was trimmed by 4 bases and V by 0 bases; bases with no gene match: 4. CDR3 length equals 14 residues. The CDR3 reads CASSVGGSEYEQYF. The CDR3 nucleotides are TGTGCCAGCAGCGTAGGCGGGAGCGAGTACGAGCAGTACTTC.

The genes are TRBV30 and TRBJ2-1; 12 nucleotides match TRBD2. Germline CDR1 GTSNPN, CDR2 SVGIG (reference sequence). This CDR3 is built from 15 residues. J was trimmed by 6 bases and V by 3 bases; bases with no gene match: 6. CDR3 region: CAWSEGTSGLNEQFF. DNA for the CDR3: TGTGCCTGGAGCGAGGGGACTAGCGGGCTCAATGAGCAGTTCTTC. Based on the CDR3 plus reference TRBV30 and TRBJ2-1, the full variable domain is SQTIHQWPATLVQPVGSPLSLECTVEGTSNPNLYWYRQAAGRGLQLLFYSVGIGQISSEVPQNLSASRPQDRQFILSSKKLLLSDSGFYLCAWSEGTSGLNEQFFGPGTRLTVL.

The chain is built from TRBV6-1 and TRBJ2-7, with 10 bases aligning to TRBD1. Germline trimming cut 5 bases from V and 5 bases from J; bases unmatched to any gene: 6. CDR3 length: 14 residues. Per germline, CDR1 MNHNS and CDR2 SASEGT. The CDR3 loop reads CASSSTGGWDEQYF. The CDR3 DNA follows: TGTGCCAGCAGTTCGACAGGGGGCTGGGACGAGCAGTACTTC.

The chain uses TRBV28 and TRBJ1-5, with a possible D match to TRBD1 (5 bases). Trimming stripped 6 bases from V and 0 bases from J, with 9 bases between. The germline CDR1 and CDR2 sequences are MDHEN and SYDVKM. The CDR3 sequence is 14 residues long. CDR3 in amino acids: CASRNQGSNQPQHF. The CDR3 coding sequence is TGTGCCAGCAGGAATCAGGGTAGCAATCAGCCCCAGCATTTT.

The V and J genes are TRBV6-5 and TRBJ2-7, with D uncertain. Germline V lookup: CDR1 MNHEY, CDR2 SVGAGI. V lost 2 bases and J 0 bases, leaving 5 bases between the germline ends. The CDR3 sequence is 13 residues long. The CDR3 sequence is CASSYENSYEQYF. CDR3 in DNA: TGTGCCAGCAGTTACGAGAACTCCTACGAGCAGTACTTC.

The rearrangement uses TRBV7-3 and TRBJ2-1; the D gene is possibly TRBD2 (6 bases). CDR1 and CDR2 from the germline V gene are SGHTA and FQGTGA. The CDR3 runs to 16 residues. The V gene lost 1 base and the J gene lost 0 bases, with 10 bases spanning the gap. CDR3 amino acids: CASSLSAGNSYNEQFF. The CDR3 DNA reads TGTGCCAGCAGCTTAAGCGCGGGAAACTCCTACAATGAGCAGTTCTTC.

Written as DNA, the CDR3 is TGTGCCAGCAGCCAAGAAACGGAACAAGAGACCCAGTACTTC. The encoded protein is CASSQETEQETQYF. The V call is TRBV4-2, the J call TRBJ2-5, with D hard to call. The CDR3 loop spans 14 amino acids. Trimming shortened V by 0 bases and J by 2 bases, and 7 bases separated the two germline ends. Germline V lookup: CDR1 LGHNA, CDR2 YNFKEQ.

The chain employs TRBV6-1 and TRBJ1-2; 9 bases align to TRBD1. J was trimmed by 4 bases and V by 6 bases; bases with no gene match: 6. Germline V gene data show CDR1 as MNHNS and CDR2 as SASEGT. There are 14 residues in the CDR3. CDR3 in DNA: TGTGCCAGCAGGGCCCGGGACAGGGCCTATGGCTACACCTTC. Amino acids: CASRARDRAYGYTF.

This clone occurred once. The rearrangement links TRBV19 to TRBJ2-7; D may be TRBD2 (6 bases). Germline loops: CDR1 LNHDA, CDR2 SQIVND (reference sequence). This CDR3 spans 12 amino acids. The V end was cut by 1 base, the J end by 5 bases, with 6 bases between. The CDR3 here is CASSIGGDEQYF. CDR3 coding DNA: TGTGCCAGTAGTATAGGCGGGGACGAGCAGTACTTC.

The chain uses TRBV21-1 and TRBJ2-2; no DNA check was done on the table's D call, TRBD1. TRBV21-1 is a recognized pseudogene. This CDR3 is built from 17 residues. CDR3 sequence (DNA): TGTGCCAGCAGCCCCACAGGGGGCCGGCTAGATACCGGGGAGCTGTTTTTT. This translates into CASSPTGGRLDTGELFF.

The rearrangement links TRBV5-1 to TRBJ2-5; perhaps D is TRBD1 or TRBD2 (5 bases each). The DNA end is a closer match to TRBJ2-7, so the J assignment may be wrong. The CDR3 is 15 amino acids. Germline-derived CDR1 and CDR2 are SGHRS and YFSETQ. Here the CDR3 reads CASSLYGTYAYEQYF. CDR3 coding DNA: TGCGCCAGCAGCTTGTACGGGACGTACGCCTACGAGCAGTACTTC.

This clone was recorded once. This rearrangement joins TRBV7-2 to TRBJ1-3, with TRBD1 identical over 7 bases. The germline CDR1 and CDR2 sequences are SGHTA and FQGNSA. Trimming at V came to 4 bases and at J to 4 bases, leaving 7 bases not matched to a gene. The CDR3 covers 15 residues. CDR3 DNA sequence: TGTGCCAGCAGCTCCGACAGGGTTCGGGGAAACACCATATATTTT. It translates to CASSSDRVRGNTIYF.

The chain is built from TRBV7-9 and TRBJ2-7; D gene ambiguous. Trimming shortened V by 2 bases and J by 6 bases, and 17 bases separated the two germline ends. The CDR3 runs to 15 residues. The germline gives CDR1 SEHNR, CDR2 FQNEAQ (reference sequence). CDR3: CASSLWYYAELEQYF. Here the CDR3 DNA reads TGTGCCAGCAGCTTATGGTACTACGCGGAACTCGAGCAGTACTTC.

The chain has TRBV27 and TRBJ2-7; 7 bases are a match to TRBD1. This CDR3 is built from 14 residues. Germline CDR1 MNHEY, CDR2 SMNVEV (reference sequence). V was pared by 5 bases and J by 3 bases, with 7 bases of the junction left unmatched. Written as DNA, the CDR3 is TGTGCCAGCAGTCTCCGGGACAGATTCTACGAGCAGTACTTC. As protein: CASSLRDRFYEQYF.

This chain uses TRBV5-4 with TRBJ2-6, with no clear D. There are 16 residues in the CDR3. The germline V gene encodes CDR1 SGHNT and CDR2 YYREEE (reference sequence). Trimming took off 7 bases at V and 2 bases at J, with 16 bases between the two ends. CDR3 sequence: CASFRQENAGANVLTF. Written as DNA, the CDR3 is TGTGCCAGCTTTAGGCAGGAGAACGCTGGGGCCAACGTCCTGACTTTC.

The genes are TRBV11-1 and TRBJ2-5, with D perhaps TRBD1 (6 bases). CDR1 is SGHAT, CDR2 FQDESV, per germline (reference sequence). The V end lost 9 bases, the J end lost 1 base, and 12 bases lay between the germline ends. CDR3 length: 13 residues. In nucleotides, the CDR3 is TGTGCCAGTACGGACAGCTTCCAAGAGACCCAGTACTTC. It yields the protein CASTDSFQETQYF.

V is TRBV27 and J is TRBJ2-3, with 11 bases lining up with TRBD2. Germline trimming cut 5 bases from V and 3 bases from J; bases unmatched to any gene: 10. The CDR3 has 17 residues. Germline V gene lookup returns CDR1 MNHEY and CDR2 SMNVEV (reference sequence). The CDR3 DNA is TGTGCCAGCAGTCCCCTAGGACTAGCGGGTCGGACAGATACGCAGTATTTT. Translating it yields CASSPLGLAGRTDTQYF.

The CDR3 DNA reads TGTGCCAGCAGCGTAGGTTCTAGCGTCTACAATGAGCAGTTCTTC. Translating it yields CASSVGSSVYNEQFF. V and J are TRBV7-6 and TRBJ2-1; possibly TRBD2 for D (6 bases). Trimming took off 5 bases at V and 3 bases at J, with 14 bases between the two ends. This CDR3 is built from 15 residues. Germline values: CDR1 SGHVS, CDR2 FNYEAQ.

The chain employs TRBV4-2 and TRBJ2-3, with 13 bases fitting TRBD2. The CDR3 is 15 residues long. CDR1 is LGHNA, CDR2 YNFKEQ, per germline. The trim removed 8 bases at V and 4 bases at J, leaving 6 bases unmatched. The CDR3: CASGVTSGRPDTQYF. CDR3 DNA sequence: TGTGCCAGCGGAGTGACTAGCGGGAGGCCAGATACGCAGTATTTT.

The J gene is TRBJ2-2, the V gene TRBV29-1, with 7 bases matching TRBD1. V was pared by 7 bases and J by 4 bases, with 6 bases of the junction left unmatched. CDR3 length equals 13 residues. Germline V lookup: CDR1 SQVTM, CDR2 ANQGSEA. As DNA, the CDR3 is TGCAGCGCGGAAACAGGGGTCACCGGGGAGCTGTTTTTT. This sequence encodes CSAETGVTGELFF.

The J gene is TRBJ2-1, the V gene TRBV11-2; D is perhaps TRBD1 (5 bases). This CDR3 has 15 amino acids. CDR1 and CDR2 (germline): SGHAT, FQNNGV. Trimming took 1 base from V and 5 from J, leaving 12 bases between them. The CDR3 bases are TGTGCCAGCAGCTTAGGTTCGGTCAGGGACAATGAGCAGTTCTTC. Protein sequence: CASSLGSVRDNEQFF.

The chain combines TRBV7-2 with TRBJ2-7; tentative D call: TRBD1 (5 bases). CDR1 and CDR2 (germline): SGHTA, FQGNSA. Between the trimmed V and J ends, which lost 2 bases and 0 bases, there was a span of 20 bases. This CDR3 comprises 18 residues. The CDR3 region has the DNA TGTGCCAGCAGCTTAAGGGGCTATGTGGAAAGCTCCTCCTACGAGCAGTACTTC. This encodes CASSLRGYVESSSYEQYF.

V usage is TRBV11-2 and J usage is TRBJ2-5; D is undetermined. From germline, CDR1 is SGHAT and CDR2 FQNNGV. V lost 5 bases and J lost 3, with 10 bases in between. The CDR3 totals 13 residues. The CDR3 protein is CASSPPNEETQYF. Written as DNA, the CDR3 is TGTGCCAGCAGCCCCCCCAACGAAGAGACCCAGTACTTC.

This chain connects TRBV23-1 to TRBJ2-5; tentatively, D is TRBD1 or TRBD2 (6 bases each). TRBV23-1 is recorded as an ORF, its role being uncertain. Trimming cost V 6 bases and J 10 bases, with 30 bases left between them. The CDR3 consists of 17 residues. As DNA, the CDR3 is TGCGCCAGCAGCCATCGCGTGGAGCGGGTCCTGAAGGGGGTCCAGTACTTC. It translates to CASSHRVERVLKGVQYF.

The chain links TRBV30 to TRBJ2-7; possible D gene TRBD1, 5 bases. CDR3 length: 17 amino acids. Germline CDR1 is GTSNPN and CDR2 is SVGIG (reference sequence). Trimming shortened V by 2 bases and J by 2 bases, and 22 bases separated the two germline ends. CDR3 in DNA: TGTGCCTGGAGTCAGTGGAACCCGGGCCCCAGGGCCTACGAGCAGTACTTC. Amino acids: CAWSQWNPGPRAYEQYF.

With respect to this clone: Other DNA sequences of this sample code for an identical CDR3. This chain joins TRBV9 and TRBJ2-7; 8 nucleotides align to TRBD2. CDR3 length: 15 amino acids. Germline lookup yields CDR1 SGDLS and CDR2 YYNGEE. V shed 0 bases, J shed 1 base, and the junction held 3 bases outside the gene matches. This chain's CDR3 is CASSVASGPSYEQYF. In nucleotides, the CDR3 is TGTGCCAGCAGCGTAGCTAGCGGGCCGTCCTACGAGCAGTACTTC.

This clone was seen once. CDR3 protein: CASSVGKGLSGELFF. The CDR3 region has the DNA TGTGCCAGCAGCGTAGGAAAAGGGCTATCCGGGGAGCTGTTTTTT. J is TRBJ2-2 and V is TRBV9; D unclear. Trimming stripped 0 bases from V and 6 bases from J, with 12 bases between. Germline lookup yields CDR1 SGDLS and CDR2 YYNGEE. CDR3 length: 15 amino acids.